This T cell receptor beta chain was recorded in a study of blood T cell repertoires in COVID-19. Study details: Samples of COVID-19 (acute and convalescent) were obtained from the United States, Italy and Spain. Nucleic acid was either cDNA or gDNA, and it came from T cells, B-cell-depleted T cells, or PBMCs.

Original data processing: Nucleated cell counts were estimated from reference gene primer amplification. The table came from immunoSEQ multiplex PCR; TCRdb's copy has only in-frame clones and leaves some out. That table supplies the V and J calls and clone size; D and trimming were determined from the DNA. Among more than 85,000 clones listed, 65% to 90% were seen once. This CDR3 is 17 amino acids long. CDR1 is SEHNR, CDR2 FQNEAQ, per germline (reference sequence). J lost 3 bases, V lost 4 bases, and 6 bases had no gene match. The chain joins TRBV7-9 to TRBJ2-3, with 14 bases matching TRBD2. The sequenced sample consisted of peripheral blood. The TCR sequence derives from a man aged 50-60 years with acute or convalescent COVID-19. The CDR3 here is CASSSGTSGRRTDTQYF. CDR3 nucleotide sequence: TGTGCCAGCAGCTCCGGGACTAGCGGGAGAAGGACAGATACGCAGTATTTT. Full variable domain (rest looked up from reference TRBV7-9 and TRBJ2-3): DTGVSQNPRHKITKRGQNVTFRCDPISEHNRLYWYRQTLGQGPEFLTYFQNEAQLEKSRLLSDRFSAERPKGSFSTLEIQRTEQGDSAMYLCASSSGTSGRRTDTQYFGPGTRLTVL.